This entry lists 16 T cell receptor beta chains sequenced from one sample in a study of blood T cell repertoires in COVID-19. Libraries were prepared by immunoSEQ multiplex PCR; TCRdb keeps only in-frame clonotypes and omits some of them. The profile shows some 300,000 clones, roughly 86% of them singletons. The specimen sequenced was PBMCs or T cells enriched from blood (not recorded which). The receptor set was obtained from a woman aged 25 to 39 who had recovered from COVID-19.

The V and J genes are TRBV5-1 and TRBJ1-1; 10 bases match TRBD1. V shed 4 bases, J shed 3 bases, and the junction held 3 bases outside the gene matches. Germline V CDR1 and CDR2: SGHRS, YFSETQ. The CDR3 is made up of 14 amino acids. The DNA of the CDR3 is TGCGCCAGCAGCGTAGGACAGGGGGACACTGAAGCTTTCTTT. Its protein product is CASSVGQGDTEAFF.

The chain has TRBV5-5 and TRBJ1-2, with D maybe TRBD1 (6 bases). CDR1 is SGHKS, CDR2 YYEKEE, per germline (reference sequence). Trimming took 2 bases from V and 4 from J, leaving 21 bases between them. This CDR3 spans 17 amino acids. The CDR3 loop reads CASSLSTGPSTPYGYTF. The CDR3 nucleotides are TGTGCCAGCAGCTTATCCACAGGGCCCAGCACGCCCTATGGCTACACCTTC.

The DNA for the CDR3 is TGTGCCAGCAGGACAGGGGGAATCTTGAGCTCCTACGAGCAGTACTTC. It encodes CASRTGGILSSYEQYF. The rearrangement uses TRBV28 and TRBJ2-7; 9 nucleotides agree with TRBD1. In germline, CDR1 is MDHEN, CDR2 SYDVKM. The CDR3 extends over 16 amino acids. V trimming: 6 bases; J trimming: 0 bases; junction bases outside the gene matches: 9.

This chain uses TRBV10-3 with TRBJ1-5, with 7 bases fitting TRBD1. The CDR3 consists of 14 residues. Trimming took 4 bases from V and 5 from J; bases not matched to a gene: 5. CDR1 ENHRY and CDR2 SYGVKD come from the germline V gene. CDR3 nucleotide sequence: TGTGCCATCAGTGGGCCAGGGGGTGATCAGCCCCAGCATTTT. Protein product: CAISGPGGDQPQHF.

V usage is TRBV19 and J usage is TRBJ1-6; D not certain. V lost 3 bases, J lost 7 bases, and 13 bases lay in between. Germline V CDR1 and CDR2: LNHDA, SQIVND (reference sequence). This CDR3 comprises 15 residues. The CDR3 DNA reads as TGTGCCAGTAGTATCAACCTCGGAGAGAATTCACCCCTCCACTTT. Encoded protein: CASSINLGENSPLHF.

The chain recombines TRBV7-8 with TRBJ1-3; TRBD1 matches at 8 bases. The germline V gene has CDR1 SGHVS and CDR2 FQNEAQ. CDR3 length equals 16 residues. The V gene end was trimmed by 5 bases and the J gene end by 4 bases; junction bases not matched to a gene: 10. The CDR3 region has the DNA TGTGCCAGCAGCCCCACCCCGACAGGGGTCGGAAACACCATATATTTT. This sequence encodes CASSPTPTGVGNTIYF.

The rearrangement joins TRBV18 to TRBJ1-2, with a possible D match to TRBD1 (6 bases). Per the germline V gene, CDR1 is KGHSH and CDR2 is LQKENI. The CDR3 is 14 residues long. Trimming shortened V by 1 base and J by 5 bases, and 11 bases separated the two germline ends. The CDR3 nucleotides read TGTGCCAGCTCACCACGGACAGACTCGTATGGCTACACCTTC. This encodes CASSPRTDSYGYTF.

As for this clone: The sample carries other DNA sequences with the same CDR3. The V gene is TRBV18, the J gene TRBJ2-7, with D maybe TRBD1 (6 bases). Germline CDR1 and CDR2: KGHSH and LQKENI. V dropped 3 bases and J dropped 1 base, with 10 bases sitting between them. This CDR3 region has 14 residues. DNA of the CDR3: TGTGCCAGCTCACCCGCGACAGGATCCTACGAGCAGTACTTC. Its translation: CASSPATGSYEQYF.

The genes are TRBV11-2 and TRBJ2-7; 8 positions agree with TRBD2. Trimming cost V 5 bases and J 0 bases; bases outside gene matches: 6. Germline assignment: CDR1 SGHAT and CDR2 FQNNGV. This CDR3 region has 15 residues. The CDR3 reads CASSPRGGNSYEQYF. CDR3 sequence (DNA): TGTGCCAGCAGCCCTCGGGGGGGAAACTCCTACGAGCAGTACTTC. Variable domain in full (rest from reference TRBV11-2 and TRBJ2-7): EAGVAQSPRYKIIEKRQSVAFWCNPISGHATLYWYQQILGQGPKLLIQFQNNGVVDDSQLPKDRFSAERLKGVDSTLKIQPAKLEDSAVYLCASSPRGGNSYEQYFGPGTRLTVT.

V gene TRBV13 combines with J gene TRBJ2-3; 7 bases align to TRBD1. Germline V gene lookup returns CDR1 PRHDT and CDR2 FYEKMQ (reference sequence). V lost 5 bases, J lost 4 bases, and 9 bases stayed unmatched. The CDR3 covers 15 residues. CDR3 protein: CASSTWTGVADTQYF. CDR3 DNA: TGTGCCAGCAGCACGTGGACAGGTGTAGCAGATACGCAGTATTTT.

The chain carries TRBV27 and TRBJ1-1, with 8 nucleotides matching TRBD1. CDR3 length: 19 amino acids. CDR1 is MNHEY and CDR2 is SMNVEV in the germline V gene (reference sequence). V was clipped by 6 bases and J by 0 bases; unmatched bases: 18. Written as DNA, the CDR3 is TGTGCCAGCAGCCAAACTATCCTCAGGGGGCGTAGGATGAACACTGAAGCTTTCTTT. Its translation is CASSQTILRGRRMNTEAFF.

The chain has TRBV2 and TRBJ2-2; TRBD2 agrees at 11 bases. With 5 bases clipped from V and 5 bases from J, the junction kept 4 bases outside the gene matches. Germline assignment: CDR1 SNHLY and CDR2 FYNNEI. The length of the CDR3 is 15 residues. CDR3 coding DNA: TGTGCCAGCAGTATAGCGGGAGGGGGGACCGGGGAGCTGTTTTTT. Amino acids: CASSIAGGGTGELFF. Full variable domain (outside the CDR3, taken from reference TRBV2 and TRBJ2-2): EPEVTQTPSHQVTQMGQEVILRCVPISNHLYFYWYRQILGQKVEFLVSFYNNEISEKSEIFDDQFSVERPDGSNFTLKIRSTKLEDSAMYFCASSIAGGGTGELFFGEGSRLTVL.

This clone was recorded only once. The same CDR3 can be traced to other DNA sequences in this sample. The J gene is TRBJ2-7, the V gene TRBV5-4, with D perhaps TRBD2 (6 bases). Germline values: CDR1 SGHNT, CDR2 YYREEE (reference sequence). V shed 3 bases and J shed 2 bases, with 6 bases lying between them. The CDR3 length is 12 residues. For the CDR3, the DNA is TGTGCCAGCAGCTCGGGAGCCTACGAGCAGTACTTC. Its protein is CASSSGAYEQYF. Together with reference TRBV5-4 and TRBJ2-7, the CDR3 gives the full variable domain: ETGVTQSPTHLIKTRGQQVTLRCSSQSGHNTVSWYQQALGQGPQFIFQYYREEENGRGNFPPRFSGLQFPNYSSELNVNALELDDSALYLCASSSGAYEQYFGPGTRLTVT.

Points on this clone: This CDR3 is also generated by other DNA sequences in the sample. V gene TRBV3-1 (or the pseudogene TRBV3-2) combines with J gene TRBJ1-1; D is possibly TRBD1 (6 bases). Per the germline V gene, CDR1 is LGHDT and CDR2 is YNNKEL (reference sequence). This CDR3 is 14 amino acids long. Trimming pared 4 bases from V and 1 base from J, leaving 10 bases between. CDR3 sequence reads: CASSPQDRNTEAFF. CDR3 bases: TGTGCCAGCAGCCCCCAGGACAGGAACACTGAAGCTTTCTTT.

The chain couples TRBV12-5 to TRBJ2-3; D uncertain. Trimming cost V 0 bases and J 3 bases, with 7 bases left between them. Germline V lookup: CDR1 LGHNT, CDR2 FRNRAP. This CDR3 spans 14 amino acids. CDR3 in amino acids: CASGLVLRTDTQYF. CDR3 bases: TGTGCTAGTGGTTTGGTACTGAGGACAGATACGCAGTATTTT.

The chain carries TRBV4-1 and TRBJ1-5; D perhaps matches TRBD1 (6 bases). Trimming removed 4 bases from V and 2 bases from J, with 24 bases in between. The CDR3 runs 19 residues. Germline V gene data show CDR1 as MGHRA and CDR2 as YSYEKL. The CDR3 coding sequence is TGCGCCAGCAGCCCGGTACGGGACACCTCTGAGTATCGCAATCAGCCCCAGCATTTT. This gives the protein CASSPVRDTSEYRNQPQHF.